This T cell receptor (beta chain) was retrieved from a study of blood T cell repertoires in COVID-19. Clones were sequenced by immunoSEQ multiplex PCR, and TCRdb holds only the in-frame ones, with some missing. The profile shows about 210,000 clones, roughly 90% of them singletons. Per the germline V gene, CDR1 is SGHTA and CDR2 is FQGNSA. With V trimmed by 1 base and J by 5 bases, 9 bases remained unmatched. The length of the CDR3 is 16 residues. The sequencing sample was made of PBMCs or T cells enriched from blood (not recorded which). The source of this sequence is a woman aged 18-29 years who had recovered from COVID-19. V is TRBV7-2 and J is TRBJ1-2; 8 positions match TRBD1. CDR3 sequence: CASSLGGPTGVYGYTF. The CDR3, as DNA: TGTGCCAGCAGCTTAGGGGGGCCGACAGGGGTTTATGGCTACACCTTC.